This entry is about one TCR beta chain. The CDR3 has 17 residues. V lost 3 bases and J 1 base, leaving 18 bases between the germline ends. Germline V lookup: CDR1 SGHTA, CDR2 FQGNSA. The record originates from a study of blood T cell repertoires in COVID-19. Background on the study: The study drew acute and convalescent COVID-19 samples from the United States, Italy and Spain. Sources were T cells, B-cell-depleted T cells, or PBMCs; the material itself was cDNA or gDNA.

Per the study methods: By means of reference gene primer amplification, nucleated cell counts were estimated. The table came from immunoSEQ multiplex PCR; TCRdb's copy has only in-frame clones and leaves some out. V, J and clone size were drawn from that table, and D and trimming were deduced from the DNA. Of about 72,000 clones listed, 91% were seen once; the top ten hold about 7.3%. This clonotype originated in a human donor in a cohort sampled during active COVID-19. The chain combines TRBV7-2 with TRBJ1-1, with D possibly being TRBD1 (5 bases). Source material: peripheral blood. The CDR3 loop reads CASSLGGSKVRNTEAFF. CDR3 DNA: TGTGCCAGCAGCTTGGGGGGTTCTAAGGTGAGGAACACTGAAGCTTTCTTT.